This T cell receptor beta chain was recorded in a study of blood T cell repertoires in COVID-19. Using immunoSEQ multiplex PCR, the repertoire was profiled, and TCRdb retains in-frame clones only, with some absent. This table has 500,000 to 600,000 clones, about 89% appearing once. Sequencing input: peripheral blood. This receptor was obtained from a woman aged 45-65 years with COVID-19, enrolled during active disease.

The CDR3 loop is CASTIPPVLILDEQYF. As DNA, the CDR3 is TGTGCCAGTACCATCCCCCCGGTTCTCATTCTCGACGAGCAGTACTTC. The chain uses TRBV19 and TRBJ2-7; D is uncertain. The germline V gene has CDR1 LNHDA and CDR2 SQIVND (reference sequence). This CDR3 is built from 16 residues. Trimming cost V 7 bases and J 5 bases, with 24 bases left between them. The entire variable domain, with the rest obtained from reference TRBV19 and TRBJ2-7, is as follows: DGGITQSPKYLFRKEGQNVTLSCEQNLNHDAMYWYRQDPGQGLRLIYYSQIVNDFQKGDIAEGYSVSREKKESFPLTVTSAQKNPTAFYLCASTIPPVLILDEQYFGPGTRLTVT.